This T cell receptor beta chain was obtained from a study of tumor and adjacent non-tumor tissue in lung cancer. RNA was extracted from bulk tissue without any cell sorting. In its sample, this clonotype was seen once. A modified ARM-PCR protocol with three rounds of nested PCR amplified TCRbeta. TCRdb reprocessed the multiplex PCR reads with MiXCR, giving one entry per CDR3 protein. Of tens of thousands of distinct CDR3 sequences in the sample, roughly 76% were seen once. The CDR3 has 14 residues. Germline values: CDR1 SGHRS, CDR2 YFSETQ. V lost 8 bases to trimming and J lost 8 bases, with 20 bases between them.

The source is a woman aged 45 to 65 with non-small cell lung cancer. Sequencing was carried out using lung tumor tissue. This chain connects TRBV5-1 to TRBJ2-1; D remains unclear. CDR3 DNA sequence: TGCGCCAGTCAGATCCGGGCTAACGACGATGAGCAGTTCTTC. It codes for CASQIRANDDEQFF.